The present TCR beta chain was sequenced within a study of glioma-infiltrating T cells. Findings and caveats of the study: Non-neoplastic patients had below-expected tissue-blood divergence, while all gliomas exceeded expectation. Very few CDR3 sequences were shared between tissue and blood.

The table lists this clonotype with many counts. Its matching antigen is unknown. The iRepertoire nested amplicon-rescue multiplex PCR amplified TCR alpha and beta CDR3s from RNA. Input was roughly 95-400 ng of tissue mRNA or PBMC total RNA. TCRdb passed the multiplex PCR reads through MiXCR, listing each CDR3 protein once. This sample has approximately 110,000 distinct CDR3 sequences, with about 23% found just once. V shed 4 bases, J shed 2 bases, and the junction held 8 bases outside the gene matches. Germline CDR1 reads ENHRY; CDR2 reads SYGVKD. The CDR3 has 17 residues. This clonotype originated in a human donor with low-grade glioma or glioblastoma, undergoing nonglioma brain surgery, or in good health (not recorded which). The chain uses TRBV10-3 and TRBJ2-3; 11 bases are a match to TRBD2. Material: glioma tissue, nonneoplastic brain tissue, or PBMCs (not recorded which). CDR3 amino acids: CAISAGGLADSTDTQYF. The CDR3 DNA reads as TGTGCCATCAGTGCCGGGGGACTAGCGGATTCCACAGATACGCAGTATTTT.